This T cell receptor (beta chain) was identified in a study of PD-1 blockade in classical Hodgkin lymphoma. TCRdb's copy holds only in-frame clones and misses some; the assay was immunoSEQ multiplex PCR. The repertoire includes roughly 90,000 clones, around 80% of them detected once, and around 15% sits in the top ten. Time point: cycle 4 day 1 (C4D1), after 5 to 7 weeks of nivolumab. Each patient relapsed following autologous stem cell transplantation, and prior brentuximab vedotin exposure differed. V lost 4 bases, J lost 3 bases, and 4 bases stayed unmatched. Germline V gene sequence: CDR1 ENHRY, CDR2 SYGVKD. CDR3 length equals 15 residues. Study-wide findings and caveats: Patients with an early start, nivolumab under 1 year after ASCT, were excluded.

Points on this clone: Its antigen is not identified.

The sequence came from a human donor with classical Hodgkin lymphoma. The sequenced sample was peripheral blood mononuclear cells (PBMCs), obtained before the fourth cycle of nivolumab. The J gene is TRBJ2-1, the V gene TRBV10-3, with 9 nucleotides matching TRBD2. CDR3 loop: CAISGSGGLYNEQFF. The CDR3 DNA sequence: TGTGCCATCAGTGGGAGCGGGGGGCTCTACAATGAGCAGTTCTTC.